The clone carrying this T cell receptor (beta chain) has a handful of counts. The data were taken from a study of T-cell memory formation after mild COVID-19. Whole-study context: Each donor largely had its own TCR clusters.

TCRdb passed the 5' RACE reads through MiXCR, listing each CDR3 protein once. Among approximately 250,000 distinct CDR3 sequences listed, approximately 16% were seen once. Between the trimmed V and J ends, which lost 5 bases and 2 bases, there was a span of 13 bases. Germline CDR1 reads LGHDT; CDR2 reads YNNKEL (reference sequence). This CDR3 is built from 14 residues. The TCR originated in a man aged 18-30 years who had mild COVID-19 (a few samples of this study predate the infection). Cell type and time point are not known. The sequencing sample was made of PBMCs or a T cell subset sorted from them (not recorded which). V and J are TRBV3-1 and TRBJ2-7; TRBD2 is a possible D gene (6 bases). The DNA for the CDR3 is TGTGCCAGCAGCTGGGCGGGACCCGCCTACGAGCAGTACTTC. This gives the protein CASSWAGPAYEQYF.